This T cell receptor (beta chain) is drawn from a study of spatial heterogeneity in lung cancer. TCRdb called the 5' RACE reads again in MiXCR, with one record for every CDR3 protein. The sample lists some 83,000 distinct CDR3 sequences, approximately 20% occurring once. Germline loops: CDR1 MNHEY, CDR2 SMNVEV (reference sequence). J gave up 6 bases and V 3 bases, and 7 bases lay outside the gene matches. The CDR3 is made up of 15 amino acids. This sample's time point: sample taken at primary tumor resection. Whole RNA was taken from tumor, nontumor lung or frozen PBMC; it was then sequenced unsorted.

J is TRBJ2-3 and V is TRBV27; 9 bases fit TRBD2. The material was PBMCs, obtained at surgery. This receptor was obtained from a male donor with early-stage non-small cell lung cancer. CDR3 sequence (DNA): TGTGCCAGCAGTTTCCTTAGCGGGAGTAACGATACGCAGTATTTT. This gives the protein CASSFLSGSNDTQYF.